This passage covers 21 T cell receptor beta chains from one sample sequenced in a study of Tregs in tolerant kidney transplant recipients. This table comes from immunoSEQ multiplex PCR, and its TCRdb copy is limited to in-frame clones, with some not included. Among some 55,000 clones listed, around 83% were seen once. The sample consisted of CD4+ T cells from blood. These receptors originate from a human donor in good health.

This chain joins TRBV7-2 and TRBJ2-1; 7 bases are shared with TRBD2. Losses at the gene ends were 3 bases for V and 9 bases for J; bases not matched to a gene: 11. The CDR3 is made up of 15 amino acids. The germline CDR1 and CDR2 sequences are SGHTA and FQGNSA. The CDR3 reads CASSFGGGAGSEQFF. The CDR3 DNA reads TGTGCCAGCAGCTTTGGGGGAGGGGCGGGGAGTGAGCAGTTCTTC.

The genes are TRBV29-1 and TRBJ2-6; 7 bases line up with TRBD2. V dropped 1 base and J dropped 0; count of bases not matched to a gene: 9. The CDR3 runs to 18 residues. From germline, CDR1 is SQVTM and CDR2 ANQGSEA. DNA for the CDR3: TGCAGCGTTGAAGGAGAGGGCGGGGGAAGCTCTGGGGCCAACGTCCTGACTTTC. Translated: CSVEGEGGGSSGANVLTF.

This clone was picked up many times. As DNA, the CDR3 is TGTGCCAGCAGCCCAGAAGTGCGCTCTGGGGCCAACGTCCTGACTTTC. Translating it yields CASSPEVRSGANVLTF. The chain is built from TRBV7-6 and TRBJ2-6; D gene unclear. V lost 5 bases and J lost 0, with 11 bases in between. CDR3 size: 16 residues. CDR1 and CDR2 (germline): SGHVS, FNYEAQ. The complete variable domain, with remaining parts taken from reference TRBV7-6 and TRBJ2-6, reads GAGVSQSPRYKVTKRGQDVALRCDPISGHVSLYWYRQALGQGPEFLTYFNYEAQQDKSGLPNDRFSAERPEGSISTLTIQRTEQRDSAMYRCASSPEVRSGANVLTFGAGSRLTVL.

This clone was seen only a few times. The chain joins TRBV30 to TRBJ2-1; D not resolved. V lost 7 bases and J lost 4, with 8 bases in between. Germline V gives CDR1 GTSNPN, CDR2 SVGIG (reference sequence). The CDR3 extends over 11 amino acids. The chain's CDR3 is CALTSYNEQFF. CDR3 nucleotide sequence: TGTGCCTTAACATCATACAATGAGCAGTTCTTC.

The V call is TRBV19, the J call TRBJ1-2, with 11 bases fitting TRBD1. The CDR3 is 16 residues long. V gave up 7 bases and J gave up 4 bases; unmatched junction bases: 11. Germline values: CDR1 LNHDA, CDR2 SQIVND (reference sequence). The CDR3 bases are TGTGCCAGTACCCGGGACAGGGGGATCGCGTCCTATGGCTACACCTTC. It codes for CASTRDRGIASYGYTF.

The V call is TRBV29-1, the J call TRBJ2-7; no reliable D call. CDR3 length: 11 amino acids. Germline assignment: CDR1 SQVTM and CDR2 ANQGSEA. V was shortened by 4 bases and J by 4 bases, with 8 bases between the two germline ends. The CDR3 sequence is CSVVSGYEQYF. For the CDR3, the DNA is TGCAGCGTTGTGTCTGGGTACGAGCAGTACTTC.

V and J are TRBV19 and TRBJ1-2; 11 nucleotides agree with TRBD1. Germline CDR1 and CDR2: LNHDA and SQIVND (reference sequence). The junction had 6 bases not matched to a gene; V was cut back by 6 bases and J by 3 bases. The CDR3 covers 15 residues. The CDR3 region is CASRDPGQGDYGYTF. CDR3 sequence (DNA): TGTGCCAGTAGGGACCCGGGACAGGGGGACTATGGCTACACCTTC.

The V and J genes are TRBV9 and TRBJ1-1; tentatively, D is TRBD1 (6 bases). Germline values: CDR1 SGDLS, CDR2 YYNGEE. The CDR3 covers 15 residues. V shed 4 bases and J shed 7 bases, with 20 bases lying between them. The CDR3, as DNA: TGTGCCAGCAGCCCCCCCGGACAGCCAGGGGTTGAAGCTTTCTTT. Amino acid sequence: CASSPPGQPGVEAFF.

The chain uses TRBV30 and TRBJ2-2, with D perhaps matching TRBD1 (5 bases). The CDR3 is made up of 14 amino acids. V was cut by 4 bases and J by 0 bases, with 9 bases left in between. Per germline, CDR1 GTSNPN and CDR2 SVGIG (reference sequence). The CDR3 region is CAWIRQTNTGELFF. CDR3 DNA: TGTGCCTGGATTCGACAGACGAACACCGGGGAGCTGTTTTTT.

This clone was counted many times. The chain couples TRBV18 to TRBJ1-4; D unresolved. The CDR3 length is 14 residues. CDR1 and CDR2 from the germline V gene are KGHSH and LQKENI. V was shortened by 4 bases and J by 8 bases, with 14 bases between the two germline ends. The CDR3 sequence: CASSREVRGEKLFF. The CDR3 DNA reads TGTGCCAGCTCACGAGAAGTAAGAGGAGAAAAACTGTTTTTT.

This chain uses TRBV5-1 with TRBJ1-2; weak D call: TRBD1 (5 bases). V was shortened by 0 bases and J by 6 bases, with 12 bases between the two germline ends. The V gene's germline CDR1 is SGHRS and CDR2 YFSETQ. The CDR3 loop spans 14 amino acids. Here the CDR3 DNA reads TGCGCCAGCAGCTTGGGGGGCGCAAGGGATGGCTACACCTTC. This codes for CASSLGGARDGYTF.

CDR3 DNA sequence: TGTGCCAGCAGCTTAGTCGGGGGCTCTCTGAATGAGCAGTTCTTC. It yields the protein CASSLVGGSLNEQFF. V is TRBV7-2 and J is TRBJ2-1; D may match TRBD1 or TRBD2 (6 bases each). This CDR3 is built from 15 residues. Germline values: CDR1 SGHTA, CDR2 FQGNSA. Deletions cut 1 base from V and 7 bases from J, with 14 bases between.

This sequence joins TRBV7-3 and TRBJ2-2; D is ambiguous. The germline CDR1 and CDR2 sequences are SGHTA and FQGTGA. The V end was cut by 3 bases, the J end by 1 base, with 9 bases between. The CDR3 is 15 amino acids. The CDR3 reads CASSLATWNTGELFF. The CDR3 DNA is TGTGCCAGCAGCTTGGCGACTTGGAACACCGGGGAGCTGTTTTTT.

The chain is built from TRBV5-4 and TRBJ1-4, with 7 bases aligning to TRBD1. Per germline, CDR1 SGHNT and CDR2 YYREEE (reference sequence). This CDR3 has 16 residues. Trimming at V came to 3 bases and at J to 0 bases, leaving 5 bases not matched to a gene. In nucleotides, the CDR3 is TGTGCCAGCAGCTACGACAGGGAAGCAACTAATGAAAAACTGTTTTTT. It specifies CASSYDREATNEKLFF.

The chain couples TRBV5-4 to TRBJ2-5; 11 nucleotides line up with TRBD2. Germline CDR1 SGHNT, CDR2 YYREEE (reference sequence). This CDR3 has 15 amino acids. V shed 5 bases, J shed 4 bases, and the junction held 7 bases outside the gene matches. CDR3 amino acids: CASRSLAGGLETQYF. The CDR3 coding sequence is TGTGCCAGCAGAAGTCTAGCGGGGGGACTAGAGACCCAGTACTTC. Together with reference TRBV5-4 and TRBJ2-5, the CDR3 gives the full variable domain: ETGVTQSPTHLIKTRGQQVTLRCSSQSGHNTVSWYQQALGQGPQFIFQYYREEENGRGNFPPRFSGLQFPNYSSELNVNALELDDSALYLCASRSLAGGLETQYFGPGTRLLVL.

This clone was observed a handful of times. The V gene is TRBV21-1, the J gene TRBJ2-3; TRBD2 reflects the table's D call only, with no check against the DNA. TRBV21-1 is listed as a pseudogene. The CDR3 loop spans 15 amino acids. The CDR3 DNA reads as TGTGCCAGCCCTAGGACTAGCGATAAGACAGATACGCAGTATTTT. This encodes CASPRTSDKTDTQYF.

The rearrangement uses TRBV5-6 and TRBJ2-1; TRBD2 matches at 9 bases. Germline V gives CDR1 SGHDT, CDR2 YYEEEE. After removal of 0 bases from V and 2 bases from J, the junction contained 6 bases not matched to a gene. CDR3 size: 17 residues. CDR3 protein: CASSLARAGGAYNEQFF. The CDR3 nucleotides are TGTGCCAGCAGCTTGGCCCGAGCGGGGGGTGCCTACAATGAGCAGTTCTTC.

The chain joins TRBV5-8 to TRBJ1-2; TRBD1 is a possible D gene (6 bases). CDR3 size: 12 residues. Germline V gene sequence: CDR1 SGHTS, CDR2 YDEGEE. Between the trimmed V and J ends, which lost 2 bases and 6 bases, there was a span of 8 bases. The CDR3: CASSFSGDGYTF. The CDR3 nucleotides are TGTGCCAGCAGCTTCTCAGGGGATGGCTACACCTTC.

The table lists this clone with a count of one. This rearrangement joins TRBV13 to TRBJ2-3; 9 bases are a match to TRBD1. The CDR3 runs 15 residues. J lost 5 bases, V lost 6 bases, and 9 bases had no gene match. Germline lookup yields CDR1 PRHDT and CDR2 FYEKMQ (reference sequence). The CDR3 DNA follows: TGTGCCAGCAGTACCGGGACAGGGAGAAAAGATACGCAGTATTTT. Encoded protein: CASSTGTGRKDTQYF. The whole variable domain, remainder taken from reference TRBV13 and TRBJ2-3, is AAGVIQSPRHLIKEKRETATLKCYPIPRHDTVYWYQQGPGQDPQFLISFYEKMQSDKGSIPDRFSAQQFSDYHSELNMSSLELGDSALYFCASSTGTGRKDTQYFGPGTRLTVL.

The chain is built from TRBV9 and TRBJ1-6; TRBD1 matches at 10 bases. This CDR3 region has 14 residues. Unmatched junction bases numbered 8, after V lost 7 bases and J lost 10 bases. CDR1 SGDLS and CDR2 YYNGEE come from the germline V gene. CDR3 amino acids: CASGQTGGASPLHF. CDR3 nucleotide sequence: TGTGCCAGCGGTCAGACAGGGGGCGCCTCACCCCTCCACTTT. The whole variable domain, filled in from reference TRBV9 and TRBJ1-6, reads DSGVTQTPKHLITATGQRVTLRCSPRSGDLSVYWYQQSLDQGLQFLIQYYNGEERAKGNILERFSAQQFPDLHSELNLSSLELGDSALYFCASGQTGGASPLHFGNGTRLTVT.

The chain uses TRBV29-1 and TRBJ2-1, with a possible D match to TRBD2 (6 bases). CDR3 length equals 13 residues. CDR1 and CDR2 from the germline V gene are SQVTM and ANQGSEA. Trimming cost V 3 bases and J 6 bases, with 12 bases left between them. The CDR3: CSVEREAFNEQFF. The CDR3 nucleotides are TGCAGCGTTGAGAGGGAGGCTTTCAATGAGCAGTTCTTC.